Listed below are T cell receptor beta chains from one sample, sequenced in a study of PD-1 blockade in classical Hodgkin lymphoma. Using immunoSEQ multiplex PCR, the repertoire was profiled, and TCRdb retains in-frame clones only, with some absent. The sample consists of about 12,000 clones, around four fifths of them appearing once. Sequences were derived from CD8+ T cells from blood, sampled at baseline. The receptors here all came from a human donor with classical Hodgkin lymphoma. CDR3s include the opening cysteine and the closing phenylalanine or tryptophan. A D gene is named only where the DNA matches it firmly. Clone size is given for some rows only: seen once, a few or many times, or a class if the clone is expanded.

size: NA; V: TRBV6-6; D: NA; J: TRBJ2-7; DNA: TGTGCCAGCAGCGAGGATGGATCCTACGAGCAGTACTTC; CDR3: CASSEDGSYEQYF
size: NA; V: TRBV7-9; D: NA; J: TRBJ2-1; DNA: TGTGCCAGCAGCTTTACAGAGCCCTCTTACAATGAGCAGTTCTTC; CDR3: CASSFTEPSYNEQFF
size: once; V: TRBV19; D: NA; J: TRBJ1-5; DNA: TGTGCCACCCGAGAGCTGGGGGGTAGCAATCAGCCCCAGCATTTT; CDR3: CATRELGGSNQPQHF
size: once; V: TRBV5-6; D: NA; J: TRBJ1-1; DNA: TGTGCCAGCAGCTTTGGCACTGAAGCTTTCTTT; CDR3: CASSFGTEAFF
size: NA; V: TRBV9; D: TRBD2; J: TRBJ2-3; DNA: TGTGCCAGCAGCGCAAGCGGGGGCCTTAAGGTGGATACGCAGTATTTT; CDR3: CASSASGGLKVDTQYF
size: NA; V: TRBV7-8; D: TRBD1; J: TRBJ2-7; DNA: TGTGCCAGCAGCTGGGAACAGGGGTACGAGCAGTACTTC; CDR3: CASSWEQGYEQYF
size: NA; V: TRBV27; D: NA; J: TRBJ2-5; DNA: TGTGCCAGCAGTTTAGAGGCAGACGGTCAGACCCAGTACTTC; CDR3: CASSLEADGQTQYF
size: few; V: TRBV7-2; D: NA; J: TRBJ2-7; DNA: TGTGCCAGCAGCTCCCTGAGAACCTACGAGCAGTACTTC; CDR3: CASSSLRTYEQYF
size: NA; V: TRBV15; D: NA; J: TRBJ1-5; DNA: TGTGCCACCAGCAGAGTGGGGGGACATCAGCCCCAGCATTTT; CDR3: CATSRVGGHQPQHF
size: NA; V: TRBV7-3; D: TRBD2; J: TRBJ2-7; DNA: TGTGCCAGCAGCTTAGCGGGGGGACTTCATGACGAGCAGTACTTC; CDR3: CASSLAGGLHDEQYF
size: NA; V: TRBV5-6; D: TRBD1; J: TRBJ1-2; DNA: TGTGCCAGCAACGGACAGGGCCATCGCTATGGCTACACCTTC; CDR3: CASNGQGHRYGYTF
size: NA; V: TRBV21-1; D: NA; J: TRBJ2-7; DNA: TGTGCCAGCAGCAAGTCCCGACAGGCGGATGAGCAGTACTTC; CDR3: CASSKSRQADEQYF
size: few; V: TRBV7-9; D: NA; J: TRBJ1-1; DNA: TGTGCCAGCAGCTTCGGCGACACTGAAGCTTTCTTT; CDR3: CASSFGDTEAFF
size: few; V: TRBV6-5; D: TRBD1; J: TRBJ2-7; DNA: TGTGCCAGCAGTACGGGGACAGGAATCTACGAGCAGTACTTC; CDR3: CASSTGTGIYEQYF
size: NA; V: TRBV19; D: TRBD2; J: TRBJ2-1; DNA: TGTGCCAGTATGGTGTGGGCGGGGGAGTACAATGAGCAGTTCTTC; CDR3: CASMVWAGEYNEQFF
size: NA; V: TRBV5-6; D: TRBD1; J: TRBJ1-4; DNA: TGTGCCAGCAGCACTGCGACAGGGGGGAAAGAGGAAAAACTGTTTTTT; CDR3: CASSTATGGKEEKLFF
size: NA; V: TRBV6-5; D: NA; J: TRBJ1-5; DNA: TGTGCCAGCAGTAACGGACAAATCAATCAGCCCCAGCATTTT; CDR3: CASSNGQINQPQHF
size: few; V: TRBV11-2; D: NA; J: TRBJ2-7; DNA: TGTGCCAGCAGCCTAGGAAGGTCGGGGGCCAGCGAGCAGTACTTC; CDR3: CASSLGRSGASEQYF
size: NA; V: TRBV5-1; D: NA; J: TRBJ2-5; DNA: TGCGCCAGCAGCTCGGGAAGGGATGCAGAGACCCAGTACTTC; CDR3: CASSSGRDAETQYF
size: NA; V: TRBV6-5; D: TRBD2; J: TRBJ2-7; DNA: TGTGCCAGCACGGCTAGCGGGGGTTACGAGCAGTACTTC; CDR3: CASTASGGYEQYF